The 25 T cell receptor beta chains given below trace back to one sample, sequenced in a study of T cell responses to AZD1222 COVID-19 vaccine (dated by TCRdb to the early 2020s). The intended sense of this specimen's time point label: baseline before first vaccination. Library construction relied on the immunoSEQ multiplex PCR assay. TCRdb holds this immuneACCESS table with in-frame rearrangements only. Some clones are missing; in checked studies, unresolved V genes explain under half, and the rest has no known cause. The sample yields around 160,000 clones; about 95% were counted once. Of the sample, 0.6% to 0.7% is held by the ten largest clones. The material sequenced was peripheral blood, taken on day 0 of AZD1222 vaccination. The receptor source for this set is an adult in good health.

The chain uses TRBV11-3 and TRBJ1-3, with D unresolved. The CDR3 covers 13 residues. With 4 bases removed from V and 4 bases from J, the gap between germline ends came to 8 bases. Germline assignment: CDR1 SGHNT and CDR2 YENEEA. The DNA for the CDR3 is TGTGCCAGCAGCTCTCGCAGCGGAAACACCATATATTTT. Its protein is CASSSRSGNTIYF.

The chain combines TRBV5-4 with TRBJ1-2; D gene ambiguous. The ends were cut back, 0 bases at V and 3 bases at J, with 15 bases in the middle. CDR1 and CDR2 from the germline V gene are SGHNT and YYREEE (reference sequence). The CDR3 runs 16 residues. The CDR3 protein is CASSLGAGPSDYGYTF. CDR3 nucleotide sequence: TGTGCCAGCAGCTTGGGGGCCGGGCCCTCGGACTATGGCTACACCTTC.

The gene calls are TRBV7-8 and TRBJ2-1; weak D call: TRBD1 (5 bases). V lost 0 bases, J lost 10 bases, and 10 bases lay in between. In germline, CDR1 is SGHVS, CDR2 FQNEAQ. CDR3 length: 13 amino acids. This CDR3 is CASSLAGAGEQFF. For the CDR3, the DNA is TGTGCCAGCAGCTTAGCTGGGGCTGGCGAGCAGTTCTTC.

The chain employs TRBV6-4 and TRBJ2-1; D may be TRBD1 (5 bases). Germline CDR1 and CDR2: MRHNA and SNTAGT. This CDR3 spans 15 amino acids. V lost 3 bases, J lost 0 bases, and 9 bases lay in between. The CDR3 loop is CASSEEQASYNEQFF. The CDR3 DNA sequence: TGTGCCAGCAGTGAGGAACAGGCCTCCTACAATGAGCAGTTCTTC.

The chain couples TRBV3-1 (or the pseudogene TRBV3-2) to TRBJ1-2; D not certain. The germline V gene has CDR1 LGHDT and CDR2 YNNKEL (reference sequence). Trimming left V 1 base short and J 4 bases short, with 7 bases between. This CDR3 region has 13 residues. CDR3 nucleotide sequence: TGTGCCAGCAGCCAAGGGGCTAGCTATGGCTACACCTTC. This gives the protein CASSQGASYGYTF.

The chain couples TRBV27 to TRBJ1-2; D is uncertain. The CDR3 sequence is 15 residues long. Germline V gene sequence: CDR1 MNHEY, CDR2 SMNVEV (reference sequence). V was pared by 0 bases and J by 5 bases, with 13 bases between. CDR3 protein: CASSLSYPIRYGYTF. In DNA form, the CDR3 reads TGTGCCAGCAGTTTATCCTATCCGATCCGTTATGGCTACACCTTC.

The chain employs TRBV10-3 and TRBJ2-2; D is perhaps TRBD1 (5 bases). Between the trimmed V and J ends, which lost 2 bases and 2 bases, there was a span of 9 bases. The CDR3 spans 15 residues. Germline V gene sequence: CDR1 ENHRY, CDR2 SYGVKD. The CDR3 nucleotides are TGTGCCATCAGTGAGGGTAGGGGAAACACCGGGGAGCTGTTTTTT. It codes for CAISEGRGNTGELFF.

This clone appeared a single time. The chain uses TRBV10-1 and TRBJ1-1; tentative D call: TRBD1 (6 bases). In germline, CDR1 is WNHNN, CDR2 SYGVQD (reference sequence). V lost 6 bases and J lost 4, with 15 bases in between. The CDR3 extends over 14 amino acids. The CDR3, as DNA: TGCGCCAGCAGCTTATTACAGGGTGGCACTGAAGCTTTCTTT. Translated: CASSLLQGGTEAFF.

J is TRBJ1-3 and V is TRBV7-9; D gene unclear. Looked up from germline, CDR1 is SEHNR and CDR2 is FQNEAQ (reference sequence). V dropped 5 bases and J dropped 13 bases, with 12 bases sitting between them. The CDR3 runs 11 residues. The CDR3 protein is CASSPSTTIYF. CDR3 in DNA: TGTGCCAGCAGCCCGTCGACTACAATATATTTT. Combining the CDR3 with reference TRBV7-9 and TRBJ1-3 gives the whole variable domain DTGVSQNPRHKITKRGQNVTFRCDPISEHNRLYWYRQTLGQGPEFLTYFQNEAQLEKSRLLSDRFSAERPKGSFSTLEIQRTEQGDSAMYLCASSPSTTIYFGEGSWLTVV.

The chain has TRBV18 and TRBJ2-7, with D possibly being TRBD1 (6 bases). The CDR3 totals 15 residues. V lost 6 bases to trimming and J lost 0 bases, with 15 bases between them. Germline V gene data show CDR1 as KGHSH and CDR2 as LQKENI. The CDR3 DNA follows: TGTGCCAGCTCGCCCCAAACAGGGACCTCCTACGAGCAGTACTTC. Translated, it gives CASSPQTGTSYEQYF. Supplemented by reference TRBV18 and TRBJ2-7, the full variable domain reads NAGVMQNPRHLVRRRGQEARLRCSPMKGHSHVYWYRQLPEEGLKFMVYLQKENIIDESGMPKERFSAEFPKEGPSILRIQQVVRGDSAAYFCASSPQTGTSYEQYFGPGTRLTVT.

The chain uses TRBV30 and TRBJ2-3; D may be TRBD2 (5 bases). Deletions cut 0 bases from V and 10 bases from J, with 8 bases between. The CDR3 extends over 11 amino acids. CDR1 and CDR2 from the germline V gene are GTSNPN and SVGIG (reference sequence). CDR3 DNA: TGTGCCTGGAGTGTGGAGGTCGCGCAGTATTTT. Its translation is CAWSVEVAQYF.

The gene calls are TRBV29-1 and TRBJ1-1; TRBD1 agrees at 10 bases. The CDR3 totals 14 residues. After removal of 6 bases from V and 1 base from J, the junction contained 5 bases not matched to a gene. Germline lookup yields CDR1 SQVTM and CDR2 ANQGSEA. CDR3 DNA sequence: TGCAGCGTCCTGGGACAGGGGTGGAACACTGAAGCTTTCTTT. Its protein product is CSVLGQGWNTEAFF.

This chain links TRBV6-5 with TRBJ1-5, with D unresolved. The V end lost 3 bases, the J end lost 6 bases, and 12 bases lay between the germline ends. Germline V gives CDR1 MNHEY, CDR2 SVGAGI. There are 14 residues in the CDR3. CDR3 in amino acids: CASSYSMRSQPQHF. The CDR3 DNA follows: TGTGCCAGCAGTTATAGTATGAGGAGTCAGCCCCAGCATTTT.

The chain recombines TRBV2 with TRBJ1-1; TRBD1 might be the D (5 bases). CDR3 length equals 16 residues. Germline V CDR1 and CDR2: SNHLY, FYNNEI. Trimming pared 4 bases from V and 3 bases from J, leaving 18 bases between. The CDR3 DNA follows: TGTGCCAGCAGTGCCCCATCCGGGGGAGTTCACACTGAAGCTTTCTTT. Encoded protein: CASSAPSGGVHTEAFF.

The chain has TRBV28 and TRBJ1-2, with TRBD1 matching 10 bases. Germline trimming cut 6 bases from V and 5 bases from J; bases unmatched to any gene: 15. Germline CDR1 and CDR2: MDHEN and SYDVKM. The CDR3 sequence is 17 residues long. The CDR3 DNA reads TGTGCCAGCAGCTCACCCGGGACAGGGGAACGGTGGTATGGCTACACCTTC. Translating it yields CASSSPGTGERWYGYTF.

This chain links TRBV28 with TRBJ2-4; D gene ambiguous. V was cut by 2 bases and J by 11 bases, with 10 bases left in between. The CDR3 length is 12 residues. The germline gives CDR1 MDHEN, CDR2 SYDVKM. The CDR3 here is CASSLGSTVQYF. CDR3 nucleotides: TGTGCCAGCAGTTTAGGTTCCACGGTTCAGTACTTC. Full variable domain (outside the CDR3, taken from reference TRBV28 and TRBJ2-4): DVKVTQSSRYLVKRTGEKVFLECVQDMDHENMFWYRQDPGLGLRLIYFSYDVKMKEKGDIPEGYSVSREKKERFSLILESASTNQTSMYLCASSLGSTVQYFGAGTRLSVL.

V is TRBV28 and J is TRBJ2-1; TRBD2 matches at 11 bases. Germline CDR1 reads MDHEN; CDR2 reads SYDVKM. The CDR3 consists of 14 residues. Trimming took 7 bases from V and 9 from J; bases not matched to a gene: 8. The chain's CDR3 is CASTRGLAGGEQFF. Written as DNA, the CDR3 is TGTGCCAGCACCAGGGGGCTAGCGGGAGGTGAGCAGTTCTTC.

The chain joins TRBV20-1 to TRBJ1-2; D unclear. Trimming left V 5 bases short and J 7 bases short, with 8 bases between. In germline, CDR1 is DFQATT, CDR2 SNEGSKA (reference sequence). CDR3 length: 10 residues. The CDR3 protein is CSAPLPGYTF. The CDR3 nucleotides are TGCAGTGCTCCCCTCCCTGGCTACACCTTC.

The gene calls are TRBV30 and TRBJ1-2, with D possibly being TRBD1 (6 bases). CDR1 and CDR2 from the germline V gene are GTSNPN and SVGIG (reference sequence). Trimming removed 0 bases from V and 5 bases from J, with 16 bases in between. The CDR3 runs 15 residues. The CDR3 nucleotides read TGTGCCTGGAGTGTATGGGCAGGGGTGGGGTATGGCTACACCTTC. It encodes CAWSVWAGVGYGYTF.

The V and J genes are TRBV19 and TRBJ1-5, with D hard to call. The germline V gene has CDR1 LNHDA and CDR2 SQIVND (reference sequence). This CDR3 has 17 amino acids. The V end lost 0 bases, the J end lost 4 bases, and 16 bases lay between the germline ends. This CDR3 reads CASSIDGSWGGNQPQHF. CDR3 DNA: TGTGCCAGTAGTATAGACGGATCCTGGGGTGGGAATCAGCCCCAGCATTTT.

The DNA of the CDR3 is TGTGCCAGCAGCTTAGATAGGGGCACCGGGGAGCTGTTTTTT. Amino acids: CASSLDRGTGELFF. The chain couples TRBV11-2 to TRBJ2-2; maybe TRBD1 (5 bases). The V and J ends lost 0 bases and 4 bases respectively, with 6 bases between them. The CDR3 has 14 residues. Per germline, CDR1 SGHAT and CDR2 FQNNGV.

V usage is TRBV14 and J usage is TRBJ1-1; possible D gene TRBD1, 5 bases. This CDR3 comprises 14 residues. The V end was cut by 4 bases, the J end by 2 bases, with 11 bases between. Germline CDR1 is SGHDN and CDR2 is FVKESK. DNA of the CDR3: TGTGCCAGCAGCCCGCGACAGATTAACACTGAAGCTTTCTTT. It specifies CASSPRQINTEAFF.

The CDR3 sequence: CASSLRSGLTEAFF. As DNA, the CDR3 is TGTGCCAGCAGCTTAAGGTCGGGTCTCACTGAAGCTTTCTTT. V gene TRBV7-9 combines with J gene TRBJ1-1; D remains ambiguous. This CDR3 has 14 residues. Germline V gene lookup returns CDR1 SEHNR and CDR2 FQNEAQ (reference sequence). Trimming pared 2 bases from V and 4 bases from J, leaving 11 bases between.

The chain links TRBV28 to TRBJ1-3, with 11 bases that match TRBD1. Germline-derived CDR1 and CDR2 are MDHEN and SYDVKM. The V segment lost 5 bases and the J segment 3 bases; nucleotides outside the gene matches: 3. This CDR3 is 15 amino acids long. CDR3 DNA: TGTGCCAGCAGTGGACAGGGGGCAAGTGGAAACACCATATATTTT. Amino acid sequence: CASSGQGASGNTIYF.

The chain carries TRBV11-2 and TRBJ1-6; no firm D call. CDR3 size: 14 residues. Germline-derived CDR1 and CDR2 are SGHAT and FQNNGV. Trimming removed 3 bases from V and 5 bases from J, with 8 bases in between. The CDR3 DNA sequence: TGTGCCAGCAGCTTCGCTGGTAATAATTCACCCCTCCACTTT. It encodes CASSFAGNNSPLHF.